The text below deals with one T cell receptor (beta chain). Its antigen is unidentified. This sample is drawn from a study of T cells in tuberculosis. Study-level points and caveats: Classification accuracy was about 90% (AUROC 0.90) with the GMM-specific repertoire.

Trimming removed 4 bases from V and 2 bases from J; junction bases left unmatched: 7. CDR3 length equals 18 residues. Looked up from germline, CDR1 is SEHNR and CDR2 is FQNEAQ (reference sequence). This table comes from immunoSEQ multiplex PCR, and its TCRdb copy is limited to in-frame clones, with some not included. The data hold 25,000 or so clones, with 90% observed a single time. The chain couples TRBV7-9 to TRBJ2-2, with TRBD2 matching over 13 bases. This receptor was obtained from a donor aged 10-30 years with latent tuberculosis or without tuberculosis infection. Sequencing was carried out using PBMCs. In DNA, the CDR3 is TGTGCCAGCAGCTCAAGACTAGCGGGGGGACTAAACACCGGGGAGCTGTTTTTT. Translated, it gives CASSSRLAGGLNTGELFF.